This TCR beta chain was recovered during a study of blood T cell repertoires in COVID-19. Study information: The United States, Italy and Spain supplied acute and convalescent COVID-19 samples. Sources were T cells, B-cell-depleted T cells, or PBMCs; the material itself was cDNA or gDNA.

In the original processing: Amplified reference gene primers provided the basis for estimating nucleated cell counts. TCRdb's copy holds only in-frame clones and misses some; the assay was immunoSEQ multiplex PCR. That table gives V, J and clone size, and the DNA gave D and trimming. The sample has 100,000 to 120,000 clones; more than 70% are singletons. After removal of 4 bases from V and 3 bases from J, the junction contained 14 bases not matched to a gene. This CDR3 spans 18 amino acids. Germline V lookup: CDR1 MGHRA, CDR2 YSYEKL. V and J are TRBV4-1 and TRBJ1-1; 10 bases are a match to TRBD1. This receptor was obtained from a woman aged 55-70 years with COVID-19, enrolled during active disease. The sequenced material came from peripheral blood. The CDR3 DNA is TGCGCCAGCAGCCTCCGGGAGACAGGGGGCCTAGGAGACACTGAAGCTTTCTTT. Encoded protein: CASSLRETGGLGDTEAFF.